Sequencing of this TCR beta chain was carried out in a study of T-cell memory formation after mild COVID-19. TCRdb called the 5' RACE reads again in MiXCR, with one record for every CDR3 protein. The sample gives 300,000 to 400,000 distinct CDR3 sequences, roughly 15% of which show up once; approximately 20% is in the top ten. Whole-study findings and limits: There were some responding clones in pre-infection memory, which suggested that cross-reactive memory had joined.

This CDR3 is 12 amino acids long. Regarding this clonotype: Its specificity is not known. Germline and junction disagree at one end, which may indicate a read error.

The chain employs TRBV12-3 or TRBV12-4 and TRBJ1-2, with TRBD1 identical over 7 bases. The sequence was collected from a man aged 18 to 35 who had mild COVID-19 (a few samples of this study predate the infection). Cell type and time point are not known. What was sequenced was PBMCs or a T cell subset sorted from them (not recorded which). Here the CDR3 reads CASSTHSGGLVF. CDR3 DNA sequence: TGTGCCAGCAGTACCCACTCAGGGGGGTTGGTCTTC.